One sample yielded the 27 T cell receptor beta chains listed below, sequenced in a study of cytomegalovirus exposure and HLA in healthy donors. The PCR was carried out with 60 Vbeta primers and 13 Jbeta primers. The method was immunoSEQ multiplex PCR; TCRdb's version includes in-frame clones alone and lacks a portion of them. The data contain some 150,000 clones, approximately 76% of them singletons. The specimen sequenced was PBMCs. Receptors originate from a man between 60 and 70 years old in good health and CMV-seronegative.

The genes are TRBV6-1 and TRBJ1-2, with 8 bases aligning to TRBD1. This CDR3 contains 14 residues. Germline V gene sequence: CDR1 MNHNS, CDR2 SASEGT. Losses at the gene ends were 7 bases for V and 0 bases for J; bases not matched to a gene: 4. As DNA, the CDR3 is TGTGCCAGCACCCCGACAGGGGCTAACTATGGCTACACCTTC. Translating gives CASTPTGANYGYTF.

V is TRBV10-2 and J is TRBJ2-7; 9 nucleotides align to TRBD1. Per germline, CDR1 WSHSY and CDR2 SAAADI. This CDR3 spans 14 amino acids. Trimming cost V 11 bases and J 0 bases; bases outside gene matches: 8. The CDR3 sequence: CALRGQGPSYEQYF. The CDR3 bases are TGCGCCTTGCGGGGACAGGGACCCTCCTACGAGCAGTACTTC.

The V gene is TRBV5-1, the J gene TRBJ2-2; 8 bases are shared with TRBD1. V was clipped by 0 bases and J by 3 bases; unmatched bases: 1. This CDR3 is 15 amino acids long. Germline CDR1 and CDR2: SGHRS and YFSETQ. CDR3 in DNA: TGCGCCAGCAGCTTGGTGGACAGGGACACCGGGGAGCTGTTTTTT. This gives the protein CASSLVDRDTGELFF.

The V and J genes are TRBV15 and TRBJ2-2; a weak D match, TRBD1 (6 bases). V was shortened by 0 bases and J by 5 bases, with 16 bases between the two germline ends. The CDR3 is 17 amino acids. Germline values: CDR1 LNHNV, CDR2 YYDKDF (reference sequence). CDR3 coding DNA: TGTGCCACCAGCAGAGATAGGAACAGGGTCGGGACCGGGGAGCTGTTTTTT. This sequence encodes CATSRDRNRVGTGELFF.

In DNA, the CDR3 is TGTGCCAGCAGGGCCGACAGGGTTGTTGGCGAGCAGTACTTC. This codes for CASRADRVVGEQYF. The J gene is TRBJ2-7, the V gene TRBV27; TRBD1 agrees at 7 bases. V was clipped by 6 bases and J by 6 bases; unmatched bases: 11. CDR3 length: 14 amino acids. Germline V CDR1 and CDR2: MNHEY, SMNVEV (reference sequence).

The gene calls are TRBV5-1 and TRBJ2-7, with D possibly matching TRBD1 (6 bases). The CDR3 extends over 13 amino acids. Germline CDR1 SGHRS, CDR2 YFSETQ. V was trimmed by 4 bases and J by 2 bases, leaving 10 bases between them. The CDR3 sequence is CASSRDRTYEQYF. The CDR3, as DNA: TGCGCCAGCAGCCGTGACAGGACCTACGAGCAGTACTTC. Complete variable domain (other parts from reference TRBV5-1 and TRBJ2-7): KAGVTQTPRYLIKTRGQQVTLSCSPISGHRSVSWYQQTPGQGLQFLFEYFSETQRNKGNFPGRFSGRQFSNSRSEMNVSTLELGDSALYLCASSRDRTYEQYFGPGTRLTVT.

With respect to this clone: A read error may produce the germline difference seen at one junction end. V usage is TRBV7-9 and J usage is TRBJ1-2; tentative D call: TRBD1 (5 bases). Germline lookup yields CDR1 SEHNR and CDR2 FQNEAQ (reference sequence). The CDR3 runs 13 residues. The CDR3 sequence is CSSSLLIGAGYTF. As DNA, the CDR3 is TGTTCCAGCAGCTTATTAATTGGGGCTGGCTACACCTTC.

The V gene is TRBV28, the J gene TRBJ1-3; 7 nucleotides align to TRBD1. Germline V CDR1 and CDR2: MDHEN, SYDVKM. This CDR3 has 14 amino acids. Trimming at V came to 5 bases and at J to 2 bases, leaving 3 bases not matched to a gene. CDR3 sequence reads: CASSPTGAGNTIYF. In nucleotides, the CDR3 is TGTGCCAGCAGTCCAACAGGGGCTGGAAACACCATATATTTT.

V gene TRBV4-1 combines with J gene TRBJ1-5; D is undetermined. Per the germline V gene, CDR1 is MGHRA and CDR2 is YSYEKL. This CDR3 region has 13 residues. V lost 0 bases to trimming and J lost 7 bases, with 7 bases between them. The CDR3 loop is CASSQDPEQPQHF. The CDR3 DNA reads as TGCGCCAGCAGCCAAGATCCGGAGCAGCCCCAGCATTTT.

The chain combines TRBV6-6 with TRBJ1-2; TRBD1 aligns across 11 bases. V shed 2 bases and J 4 bases; nucleotides not matched to a gene: 6. The CDR3 runs 16 residues. Germline CDR1 and CDR2: MNHNY and SVGAGI (reference sequence). The CDR3 here is CASSYGGQGAGYGYTF. The CDR3 region has the DNA TGTGCCAGCAGTTACGGTGGACAGGGGGCTGGCTATGGCTACACCTTC.

The chain employs TRBV9 and TRBJ2-3, with TRBD1 matching 7 bases. CDR3 size: 16 residues. The germline V gene encodes CDR1 SGDLS and CDR2 YYNGEE. The trim removed 3 bases at V and 0 bases at J, leaving 7 bases unmatched. The CDR3 sequence is CASSAGTAPSTDTQYF. The CDR3 region has the DNA TGTGCCAGCAGCGCCGGGACAGCACCTAGCACAGATACGCAGTATTTT.

The chain recombines TRBV6-5 with TRBJ1-2; 8 bases match TRBD1. J gave up 4 bases and V 6 bases, and 4 bases lay outside the gene matches. Germline loops: CDR1 MNHEY, CDR2 SVGAGI. The CDR3 is made up of 13 amino acids. The CDR3 nucleotides are TGTGCCAGCAGGCTGGGACAGGCCTATGGCTACACCTTC. It specifies CASRLGQAYGYTF.

The chain recombines TRBV21-1 with TRBJ2-7; TRBD1, the table's D call, was not compared with the DNA. TRBV21-1 is described as a pseudogene. This CDR3 has 16 residues. CDR3: CASSKERTAVGYEQYF. CDR3 DNA: TGTGCCAGCAGCAAAGAAAGGACAGCGGTCGGCTACGAGCAGTACTTC.

The chain carries TRBV6-1 and TRBJ2-3; 7 nucleotides line up with TRBD2. CDR1 and CDR2 from the germline V gene are MNHNS and SASEGT. V shed 4 bases and J 4 bases; nucleotides not matched to a gene: 5. The CDR3 is made up of 14 amino acids. CDR3 sequence: CASSAVGGADTQYF. DNA for the CDR3: TGTGCCAGCAGTGCGGTGGGGGGGGCAGATACGCAGTATTTT.

The chain carries TRBV7-2 and TRBJ2-4; a weak D match, TRBD2 (6 bases). With 5 bases removed from V and 6 bases from J, the gap between germline ends came to 17 bases. Per germline, CDR1 SGHTA and CDR2 FQGNSA. This CDR3 contains 15 residues. The DNA of the CDR3 is TGTGCCAGCAGCCGGGTGGGGGGACGGGGAAACATTCAGTACTTC. This sequence encodes CASSRVGGRGNIQYF. Based on the CDR3 plus reference TRBV7-2 and TRBJ2-4, the full variable domain is GAGVSQSPSNKVTEKGKDVELRCDPISGHTALYWYRQSLGQGLEFLIYFQGNSAPDKSGLPSDRFSAERTGGSVSTLTIQRTQQEDSAVYLCASSRVGGRGNIQYFGAGTRLSVL.

The V gene is TRBV7-8, the J gene TRBJ2-3, with 7 positions matching TRBD2. V lost 6 bases and J lost 2; bases outside the gene matches: 5. This CDR3 region has 14 residues. The germline gives CDR1 SGHVS, CDR2 FQNEAQ. CDR3 DNA: TGTGCCAGCAGGCAGCGGGGTACCACAGATACGCAGTATTTT. Translation gives CASRQRGTTDTQYF.

The rearrangement links TRBV7-2 to TRBJ2-7; 7 nucleotides line up with TRBD2. The CDR3 covers 15 residues. Unmatched junction bases numbered 10, after V lost 1 base and J lost 7 bases. The germline gives CDR1 SGHTA, CDR2 FQGNSA. The CDR3 reads CASSLDPREGGEQYF. The DNA of the CDR3 is TGTGCCAGCAGCTTAGACCCCAGGGAGGGAGGGGAGCAGTACTTC.

The rearrangement joins TRBV28 to TRBJ1-2, with TRBD1 as a possible D gene (6 bases). This CDR3 contains 16 residues. V was shortened by 5 bases and J by 6 bases, with 22 bases between the two germline ends. In germline, CDR1 is MDHEN, CDR2 SYDVKM. CDR3 DNA: TGTGCCAGCAGTCTGAACCTCAGGGGTGGCCTCCATGGCTACACCTTC. Protein sequence: CASSLNLRGGLHGYTF.

The J gene is TRBJ1-4, the V gene TRBV6-6; 7 bases agree with TRBD1. The V gene's germline CDR1 is MNHNY and CDR2 SVGAGI (reference sequence). This CDR3 has 15 residues. The ends lost 5 bases at V and 5 bases at J; junction bases unmatched: 8. This CDR3 is CASSRTGAMNEKLFF. CDR3 sequence (DNA): TGTGCCAGCAGTCGCACAGGGGCGATGAATGAAAAACTGTTTTTT.

The chain uses TRBV9 and TRBJ2-1; TRBD2 might be the D (5 bases). Deletions cut 6 bases from V and 6 bases from J, with 13 bases between. Germline loops: CDR1 SGDLS, CDR2 YYNGEE. This CDR3 region has 13 residues. This CDR3 reads CASNRGAANEQFF. DNA for the CDR3: TGTGCCAGCAACCGGGGAGCGGCCAATGAGCAGTTCTTC.

The rearrangement joins TRBV27 to TRBJ2-7; TRBD2 is a possible D gene (6 bases). Per germline, CDR1 MNHEY and CDR2 SMNVEV (reference sequence). The CDR3 loop spans 17 amino acids. Trimming took off 5 bases at V and 4 bases at J, with 24 bases between the two ends. The CDR3 sequence is CASSHPRMGTSPYEQYF. CDR3 DNA: TGTGCCAGCAGTCACCCCCGAATGGGCACTAGCCCATACGAGCAGTACTTC.

Points on this clone: Different DNA sequences within this sample yield the same CDR3. The chain joins TRBV7-2 to TRBJ2-5; perhaps TRBD1 as D (5 bases). The CDR3 is made up of 14 amino acids. V lost 0 bases, J lost 5 bases, and 10 bases lay in between. Germline V lookup: CDR1 SGHTA, CDR2 FQGNSA. CDR3 nucleotides: TGTGCCAGCAGCTTAGCCCAGGGATGGGAGACCCAGTACTTC. It translates to CASSLAQGWETQYF.

The chain is built from TRBV29-1 and TRBJ1-3; the D gene is possibly TRBD1 (5 bases). Per the germline V gene, CDR1 is SQVTM and CDR2 is ANQGSEA. CDR3 length equals 12 residues. V lost 3 bases to trimming and J lost 5 bases, with 8 bases between them. CDR3 amino acids: CSVEQGRNTIYF. As DNA, the CDR3 is TGCAGCGTTGAGCAGGGTAGAAACACCATATATTTT.

This chain joins TRBV23-1 and TRBJ1-2; TRBD1 agrees at 12 bases. TRBV23-1 belongs to the ORF category, with a function that is uncertain. Unmatched junction bases numbered 15, after V lost 4 bases and J lost 3 bases. The CDR3 loop spans 19 amino acids. CDR3 DNA: TGCGCCAGCAGTCCCGGGGGACAGGGGGCGCTAGGGGCTCACTATGGCTACACCTTC. Translation: CASSPGGQGALGAHYGYTF.

The J gene is TRBJ2-7, the V gene TRBV19, with D perhaps TRBD2 (6 bases). This CDR3 has 16 amino acids. The V gene's germline CDR1 is LNHDA and CDR2 SQIVND (reference sequence). Trimming cost V 4 bases and J 3 bases, with 19 bases left between them. The CDR3 DNA reads TGTGCCAGTAGTACCCAATTAGGCGGAGGGAACTACGAGCAGTACTTC. Translating gives CASSTQLGGGNYEQYF.

The chain recombines TRBV2 with TRBJ1-2; TRBD1 matches at 8 bases. CDR1 and CDR2 from the germline V gene are SNHLY and FYNNEI. V was clipped by 5 bases and J by 4 bases; unmatched bases: 12. The CDR3 is 16 amino acids. The CDR3 loop is CASSQKGQENLYGYTF. DNA for the CDR3: TGTGCCAGCAGTCAAAAGGGACAGGAGAACCTCTATGGCTACACCTTC.

The rearrangement joins TRBV27 to TRBJ2-7, with a possible D match to TRBD2 (5 bases). The CDR3 covers 15 residues. From germline, CDR1 is MNHEY and CDR2 SMNVEV (reference sequence). The V end was cut by 6 bases, the J end by 0 bases, with 15 bases between. Written as DNA, the CDR3 is TGTGCCAGCAGGAATATTCGAGGGAGCTCCTACGAGCAGTACTTC. Translation: CASRNIRGSSYEQYF.